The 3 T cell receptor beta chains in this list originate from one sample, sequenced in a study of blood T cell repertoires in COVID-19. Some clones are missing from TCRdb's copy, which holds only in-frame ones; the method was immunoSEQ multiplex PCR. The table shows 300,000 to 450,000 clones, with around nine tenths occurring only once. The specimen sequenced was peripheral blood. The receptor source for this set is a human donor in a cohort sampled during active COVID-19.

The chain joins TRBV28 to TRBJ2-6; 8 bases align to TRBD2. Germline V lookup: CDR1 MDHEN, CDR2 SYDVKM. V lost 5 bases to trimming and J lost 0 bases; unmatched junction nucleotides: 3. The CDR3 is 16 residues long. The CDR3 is CASSLAGNSGANVLTF. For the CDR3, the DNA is TGTGCCAGCAGTCTAGCGGGTAACTCTGGGGCCAACGTCCTGACTTTC.

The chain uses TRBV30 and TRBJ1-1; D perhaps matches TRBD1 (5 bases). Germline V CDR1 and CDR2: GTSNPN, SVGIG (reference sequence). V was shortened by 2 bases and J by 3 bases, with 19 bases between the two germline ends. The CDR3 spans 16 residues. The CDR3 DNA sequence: TGTGCCTGGAGTCCGCTGTTGATCCAGGGTTACACTGAAGCTTTCTTT. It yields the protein CAWSPLLIQGYTEAFF.

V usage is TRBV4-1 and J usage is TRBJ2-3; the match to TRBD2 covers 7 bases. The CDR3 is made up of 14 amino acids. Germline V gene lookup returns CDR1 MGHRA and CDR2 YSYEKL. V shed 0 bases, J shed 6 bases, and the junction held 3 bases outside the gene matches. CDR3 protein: CASSQEGGADTQYF. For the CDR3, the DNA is TGCGCCAGCAGCCAAGAGGGAGGGGCGGATACGCAGTATTTT.